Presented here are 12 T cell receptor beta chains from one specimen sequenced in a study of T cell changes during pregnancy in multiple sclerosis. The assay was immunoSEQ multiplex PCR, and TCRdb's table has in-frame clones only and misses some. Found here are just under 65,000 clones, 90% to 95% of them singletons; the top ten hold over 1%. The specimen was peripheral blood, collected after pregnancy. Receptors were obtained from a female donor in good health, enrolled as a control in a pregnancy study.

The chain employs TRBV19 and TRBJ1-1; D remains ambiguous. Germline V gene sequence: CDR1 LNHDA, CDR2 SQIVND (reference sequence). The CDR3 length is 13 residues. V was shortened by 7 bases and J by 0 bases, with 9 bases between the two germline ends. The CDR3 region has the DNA TGTGCCAGTATTAGCGAAATGAACACTGAAGCTTTCTTT. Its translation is CASISEMNTEAFF.

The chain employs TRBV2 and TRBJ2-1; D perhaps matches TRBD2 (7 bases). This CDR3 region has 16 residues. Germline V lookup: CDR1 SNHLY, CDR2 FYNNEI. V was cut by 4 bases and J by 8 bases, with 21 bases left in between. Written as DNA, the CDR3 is TGTGCCAGCAGTGTATGGGGGGGCGGGAAGTACGATGAGCAGTTCTTC. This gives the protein CASSVWGGGKYDEQFF.

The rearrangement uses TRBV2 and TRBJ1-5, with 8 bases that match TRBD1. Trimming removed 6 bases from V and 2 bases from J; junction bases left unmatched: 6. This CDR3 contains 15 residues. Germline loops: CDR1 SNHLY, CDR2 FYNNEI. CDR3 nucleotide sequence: TGTGCCAGCAGCCCCAGGGGGCTCCGCAATCAGCCCCAGCATTTT. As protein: CASSPRGLRNQPQHF.

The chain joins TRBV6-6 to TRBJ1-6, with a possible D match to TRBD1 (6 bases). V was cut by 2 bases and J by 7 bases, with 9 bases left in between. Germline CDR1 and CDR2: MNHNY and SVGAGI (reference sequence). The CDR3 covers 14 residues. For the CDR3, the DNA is TGTGCCAGCAGTTACGGGGGCCTCAATTCACCCCTCCACTTT. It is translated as CASSYGGLNSPLHF.

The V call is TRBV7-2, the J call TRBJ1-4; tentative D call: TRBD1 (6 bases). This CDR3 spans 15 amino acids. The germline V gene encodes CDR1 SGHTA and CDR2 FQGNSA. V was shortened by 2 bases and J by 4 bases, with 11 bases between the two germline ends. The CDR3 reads CASSLWGHSNEKLFF. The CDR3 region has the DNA TGTGCCAGCAGCTTATGGGGGCATAGTAATGAAAAACTGTTTTTT.

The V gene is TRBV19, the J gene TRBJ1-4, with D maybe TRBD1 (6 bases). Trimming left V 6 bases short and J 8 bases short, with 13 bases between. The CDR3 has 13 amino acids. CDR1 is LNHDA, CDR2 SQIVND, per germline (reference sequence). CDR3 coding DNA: TGTGCCAGTAGCGGGACAAAGGGGGAAAAACTGTTTTTT. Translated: CASSGTKGEKLFF.

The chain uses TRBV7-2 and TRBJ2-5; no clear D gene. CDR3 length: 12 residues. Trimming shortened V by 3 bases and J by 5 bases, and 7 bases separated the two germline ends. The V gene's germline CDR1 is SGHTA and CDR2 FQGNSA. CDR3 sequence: CASSFHRETQYF. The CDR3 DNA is TGTGCCAGCAGCTTTCACCGGGAGACCCAGTACTTC.

The CDR3 DNA is TGTGCCAGCAGCTCTAGCGGCAGGGCGTACTTGGAGGGCTACGAGCAGTACTTC. Protein product: CASSSSGRAYLEGYEQYF. This chain links TRBV7-2 with TRBJ2-7; TRBD2 matches 7 bases. CDR3 size: 18 residues. Germline V gene data show CDR1 as SGHTA and CDR2 as FQGNSA. V shed 4 bases and J 3 bases; nucleotides not matched to a gene: 18.

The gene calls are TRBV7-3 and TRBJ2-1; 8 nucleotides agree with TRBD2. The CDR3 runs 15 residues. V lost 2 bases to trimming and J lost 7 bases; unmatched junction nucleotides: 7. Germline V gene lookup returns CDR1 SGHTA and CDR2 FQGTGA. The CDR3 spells CASSLDGGAGNEQFF. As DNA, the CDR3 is TGTGCCAGCAGCTTAGACGGGGGGGCCGGGAATGAGCAGTTCTTC.

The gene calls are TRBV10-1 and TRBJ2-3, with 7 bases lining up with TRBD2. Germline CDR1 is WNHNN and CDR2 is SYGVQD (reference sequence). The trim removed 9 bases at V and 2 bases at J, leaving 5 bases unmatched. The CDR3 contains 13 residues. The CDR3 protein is CARLGGITDTQYF. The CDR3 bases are TGCGCCAGACTGGGAGGGATCACAGATACGCAGTATTTT.

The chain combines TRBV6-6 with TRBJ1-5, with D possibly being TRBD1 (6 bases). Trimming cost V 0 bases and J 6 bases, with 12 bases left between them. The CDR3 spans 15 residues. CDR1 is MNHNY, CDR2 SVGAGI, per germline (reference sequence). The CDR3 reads CASSYSRGAGQPQHF. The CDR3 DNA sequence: TGTGCCAGCAGTTACTCTCGGGGGGCAGGTCAGCCCCAGCATTTT.

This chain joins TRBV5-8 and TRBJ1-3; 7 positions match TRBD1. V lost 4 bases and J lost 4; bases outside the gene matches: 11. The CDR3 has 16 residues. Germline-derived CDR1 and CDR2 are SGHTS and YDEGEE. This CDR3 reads CASSPRGTSEGNTIYF. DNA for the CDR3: TGTGCCAGCAGCCCCAGGGGGACCTCGGAAGGAAACACCATATATTTT. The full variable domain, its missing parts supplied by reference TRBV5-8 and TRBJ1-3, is EAGVTQSPTHLIKTRGQQATLRCSPISGHTSVYWYQQALGLGLQFLLWYDEGEERNRGNFPPRFSGRQFPNYSSELNVNALELEDSALYLCASSPRGTSEGNTIYFGEGSWLTVV.